The 20 T cell receptor beta chains below come from one sample, sequenced in a study of shared clonotypes between healthy human individuals. Libraries were prepared by immunoSEQ multiplex PCR; TCRdb keeps only in-frame clonotypes and omits some of them. Of about 2.3 million clones in the sample, approximately 95% are singletons; the top ten hold 0.39%. Sequenced sample: naive CD4+ T cells from PBMCs. Indicated subset: CD45RA+ positively selected. The receptors originated from a young man in good health. Some clones in this sample may be carry-over from other donors' samples.

The chain recombines TRBV6-1 with TRBJ1-5; a weak D match, TRBD1 (6 bases). CDR1 is MNHNS, CDR2 SASEGT, per germline. The CDR3 is 14 amino acids. V was pared by 6 bases and J by 0 bases, with 9 bases between. CDR3 in DNA: TGTGCCAGCAGGAAACAGGGTAGCAATCAGCCCCAGCATTTT. It encodes CASRKQGSNQPQHF.

The chain links TRBV19 to TRBJ2-7; 15 nucleotides match TRBD2. CDR3 size: 15 residues. Germline trimming cut 5 bases from V and 6 bases from J; bases unmatched to any gene: 5. CDR1 and CDR2 (germline): LNHDA, SQIVND (reference sequence). CDR3 region: CASSSSGLAGGEQYF. CDR3 in DNA: TGTGCCAGTAGTTCCTCGGGACTAGCGGGAGGCGAGCAGTACTTC.

J is TRBJ2-5 and V is TRBV6-1; 10 positions match TRBD2. V lost 2 bases to trimming and J lost 4 bases; unmatched junction nucleotides: 7. CDR1 and CDR2 (germline): MNHNS, SASEGT. CDR3 length: 16 residues. Here the CDR3 reads CASSEYPAGGRETQYF. CDR3 nucleotides: TGTGCCAGCAGTGAATACCCAGCGGGAGGGCGAGAGACCCAGTACTTC.

About this clone: This CDR3 is also generated by other DNA sequences in the sample. V usage is TRBV19 and J usage is TRBJ2-7, with 8 bases matching TRBD1. V was clipped by 3 bases and J by 0 bases; unmatched bases: 1. This CDR3 has 14 residues. Per the germline V gene, CDR1 is LNHDA and CDR2 is SQIVND (reference sequence). The CDR3 DNA reads TGTGCCAGTAGTATCGGGACAGGCTCCTACGAGCAGTACTTC. It specifies CASSIGTGSYEQYF.

The chain couples TRBV9 to TRBJ1-2; D is uncertain. Germline assignment: CDR1 SGDLS and CDR2 YYNGEE. This CDR3 comprises 13 residues. Trimming removed 4 bases at V and 7 bases at J, with 14 bases between. Here the CDR3 reads CASSTSARFGYTF. CDR3 bases: TGTGCCAGCAGCACGAGTGCTAGGTTTGGCTACACCTTC. The full variable domain, in which reference TRBV9 and TRBJ1-2 provide the parts outside the CDR3, is DSGVTQTPKHLITATGQRVTLRCSPRSGDLSVYWYQQSLDQGLQFLIQYYNGEERAKGNILERFSAQQFPDLHSELNLSSLELGDSALYFCASSTSARFGYTFGSGTRLTVV.

Notes on this clone: The sample carries other DNA sequences with the same CDR3. The chain couples TRBV7-2 to TRBJ2-3; 8 nucleotides line up with TRBD2. Germline V gene data show CDR1 as SGHTA and CDR2 as FQGNSA. The CDR3 spans 15 residues. Trimming at V came to 6 bases and at J to 3 bases, leaving 8 bases not matched to a gene. The CDR3: CASSFAGGGTDTQYF. The CDR3, as DNA: TGTGCCAGCAGTTTTGCGGGAGGAGGGACAGATACGCAGTATTTT.

The chain joins TRBV5-1 to TRBJ2-2; D gene unclear. The germline V and J ends were trimmed by 6 bases and 6 bases, with 18 bases remaining between them. CDR1 is SGHRS and CDR2 is YFSETQ in the germline V gene. The CDR3 runs 15 residues. CDR3 residues: CASTSLPIGPGELFF. CDR3 bases: TGCGCCAGCACCTCTCTGCCGATTGGGCCCGGGGAGCTGTTTTTT.

J is TRBJ2-1 and V is TRBV9; possibly TRBD1 or TRBD2 for D (5 bases each). The CDR3 totals 15 residues. Trimming took 5 bases from V and 9 from J, leaving 21 bases between them. Looked up from germline, CDR1 is SGDLS and CDR2 is YYNGEE. For the CDR3, the DNA is TGTGCCAGCAGTCCGCCCGGGGCGCAAAGGGGTGAGCAGTTCTTC. As protein: CASSPPGAQRGEQFF.

This rearrangement joins TRBV9 to TRBJ2-7; 9 nucleotides agree with TRBD2. The CDR3 has 15 residues. With V trimmed by 0 bases and J by 7 bases, 8 bases remained unmatched. CDR1 is SGDLS, CDR2 YYNGEE, per germline. CDR3 nucleotide sequence: TGTGCCAGCAGCGTAGGTGCTAGCGGGGTTTGGGAGCAGTACTTC. Its translation: CASSVGASGVWEQYF.

The chain links TRBV4-3 to TRBJ2-3; 8 bases line up with TRBD1. Germline CDR1 LGHNA, CDR2 YSLEER. V lost 0 bases, J lost 3 bases, and 2 bases stayed unmatched. This CDR3 contains 15 residues. CDR3 in DNA: TGCGCCAGCAGCCAAGAAAGGACAGGGACAGATACGCAGTATTTT. This sequence encodes CASSQERTGTDTQYF.

In its sample, this clone was seen once. The chain combines TRBV7-2 with TRBJ2-2, with D uncertain. Germline CDR1 SGHTA, CDR2 FQGNSA. With 6 bases removed from V and 6 bases from J, the gap between germline ends came to 8 bases. The CDR3 loop spans 12 amino acids. The CDR3 reads CASSGRSGELFF. CDR3 DNA sequence: TGTGCCAGCAGTGGTAGATCCGGGGAGCTGTTTTTT.

The chain carries TRBV4-3 and TRBJ2-7; TRBD1 aligns across 7 bases. V lost 4 bases to trimming and J lost 2 bases; unmatched junction nucleotides: 8. The CDR3 has 15 residues. In germline, CDR1 is LGHNA, CDR2 YSLEER. The chain's CDR3 is CASSLVGTAPYEQYF. CDR3 coding DNA: TGCGCCAGCAGCCTAGTCGGGACAGCTCCCTACGAGCAGTACTTC.

This chain links TRBV9 with TRBJ2-7; 10 nucleotides agree with TRBD1. The CDR3 is 15 residues long. Trimming removed 2 bases from V and 6 bases from J; junction bases left unmatched: 8. Germline CDR1 SGDLS, CDR2 YYNGEE. The CDR3 loop reads CASSVGGQGFREQYF. In DNA, the CDR3 is TGTGCCAGCAGCGTTGGGGGACAGGGGTTCCGCGAGCAGTACTTC. The full variable domain, in which reference TRBV9 and TRBJ2-7 provide the parts outside the CDR3, is DSGVTQTPKHLITATGQRVTLRCSPRSGDLSVYWYQQSLDQGLQFLIQYYNGEERAKGNILERFSAQQFPDLHSELNLSSLELGDSALYFCASSVGGQGFREQYFGPGTRLTVT.

The chain joins TRBV5-8 to TRBJ2-3; D perhaps matches TRBD2 (6 bases). The CDR3 is 15 amino acids. Trimming stripped 4 bases from V and 3 bases from J, with 15 bases between. CDR1 is SGHTS and CDR2 is YDEGEE in the germline V gene. CDR3 nucleotide sequence: TGTGCCAGCAGCCCGGACTATGGGGGGACAGATACGCAGTATTTT. Residues: CASSPDYGGTDTQYF.

The V and J genes are TRBV29-1 and TRBJ1-2; perhaps TRBD1 as D (6 bases). Germline CDR1 is SQVTM and CDR2 is ANQGSEA. This CDR3 has 12 amino acids. CDR3 in amino acids: CSGIGGGYGYTF. The CDR3 region has the DNA TGCAGTGGGATAGGAGGGGGCTATGGCTACACCTTC.

This clone appeared once. The J gene is TRBJ1-6, the V gene TRBV2; possibly TRBD1 for D (5 bases). Germline values: CDR1 SNHLY, CDR2 FYNNEI. This CDR3 is built from 12 residues. Trimming shortened V by 6 bases and J by 10 bases, and 10 bases separated the two germline ends. Written as DNA, the CDR3 is TGTGCCAGCAGGGGGACCGGGTCACCCCTCCACTTT. Encoded protein: CASRGTGSPLHF.

This chain connects TRBV14 to TRBJ2-1; 9 positions match TRBD1. The germline V gene encodes CDR1 SGHDN and CDR2 FVKESK. This CDR3 region has 18 residues. V shed 6 bases and J 10 bases; nucleotides not matched to a gene: 22. The chain's CDR3 is CASSEGFPLRDRAREQFF. The CDR3 region has the DNA TGTGCCAGCAGTGAAGGTTTTCCCCTCCGGGACAGGGCACGGGAGCAGTTCTTC.

The genes are TRBV6-5 and TRBJ1-1; TRBD1 agrees at 9 bases. Trimming cost V 5 bases and J 11 bases; bases outside gene matches: 3. The CDR3 has 11 residues. From germline, CDR1 is MNHEY and CDR2 SVGAGI. CDR3 DNA: TGTGCCAGCAGTGACAGGGGGTGGGCTTTCTTT. Its translation: CASSDRGWAFF.

The J gene is TRBJ2-1, the V gene TRBV29-1; TRBD1 might be the D (5 bases). CDR3 length: 14 residues. Germline CDR1 reads SQVTM; CDR2 reads ANQGSEA. V lost 3 bases to trimming and J lost 9 bases, with 18 bases between them. CDR3 loop: CSVEASVGLGEQFF. In nucleotides, the CDR3 is TGCAGCGTTGAGGCTTCAGTGGGGCTTGGTGAGCAGTTCTTC.

The chain is built from TRBV6-5 and TRBJ1-1; possibly TRBD1 for D (5 bases). Germline values: CDR1 MNHEY, CDR2 SVGAGI. The CDR3 is 15 residues long. Between the trimmed V and J ends, which lost 6 bases and 3 bases, there was a span of 17 bases. CDR3 residues: CASRDAGGLYTEAFF. The CDR3, as DNA: TGTGCCAGCAGGGACGCTGGGGGTCTCTACACTGAAGCTTTCTTT.